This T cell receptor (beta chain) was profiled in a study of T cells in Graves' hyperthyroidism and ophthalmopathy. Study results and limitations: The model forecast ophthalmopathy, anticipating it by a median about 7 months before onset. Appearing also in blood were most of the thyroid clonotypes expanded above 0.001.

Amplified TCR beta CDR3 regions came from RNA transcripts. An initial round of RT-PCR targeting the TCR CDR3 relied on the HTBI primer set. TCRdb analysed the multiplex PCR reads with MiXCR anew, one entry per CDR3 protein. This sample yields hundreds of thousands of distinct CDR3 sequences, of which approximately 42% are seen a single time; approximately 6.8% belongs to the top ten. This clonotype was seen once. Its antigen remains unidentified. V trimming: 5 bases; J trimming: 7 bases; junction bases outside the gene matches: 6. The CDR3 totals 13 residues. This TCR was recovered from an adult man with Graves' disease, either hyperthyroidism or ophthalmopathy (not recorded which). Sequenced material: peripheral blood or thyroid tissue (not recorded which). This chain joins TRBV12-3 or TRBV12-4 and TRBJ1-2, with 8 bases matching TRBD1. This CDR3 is CASSRGQASGYTF. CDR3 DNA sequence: TGTGCCAGCAGTAGGGGACAGGCGTCTGGCTACACCTTC.